These 2 T cell receptor beta chains came from one sample sequenced in a study of blood T cell repertoires in COVID-19. Sequencing was performed with immunoSEQ multiplex PCR; in TCRdb, only in-frame clones are kept and a portion is missing. The sample lists about 230,000 clones, roughly 83% occurring once. Sample: peripheral blood. Source of these receptors: a woman aged 45-65 years with acute or convalescent COVID-19.

V is TRBV5-1 and J is TRBJ1-4; tentative D call: TRBD1 (5 bases). The germline V gene encodes CDR1 SGHRS and CDR2 YFSETQ. CDR3 length: 14 residues. With 5 bases removed from V and 7 bases from J, the gap between germline ends came to 15 bases. CDR3 residues: CASRMTADTEKLFF. For the CDR3, the DNA is TGCGCCAGCAGGATGACAGCTGACACTGAAAAACTGTTTTTT. The variable domain in full, with the rest retrieved from reference TRBV5-1 and TRBJ1-4, is KAGVTQTPRYLIKTRGQQVTLSCSPISGHRSVSWYQQTPGQGLQFLFEYFSETQRNKGNFPGRFSGRQFSNSRSEMNVSTLELGDSALYLCASRMTADTEKLFFGSGTQLSVL.

The chain has TRBV3-1 (or the pseudogene TRBV3-2) and TRBJ2-4, with D tentatively TRBD2 (6 bases). Germline CDR1 is LGHDT and CDR2 is YNNKEL (reference sequence). Trimming shortened V by 0 bases and J by 12 bases, and 12 bases separated the two germline ends. This CDR3 comprises 13 residues. CDR3 nucleotide sequence: TGTGCCAGCAGCCAAGATATAGGCGGGACTCAGTACTTC. Residues: CASSQDIGGTQYF.